Below, one T cell receptor beta chain is given with its context. Its matching antigen is unknown. The CDR3 length is 17 residues. V lost 0 bases and J 0 bases, leaving 11 bases between the germline ends. CDR1 and CDR2 from the germline V gene are MNHNS and SASEGT. Method: immunoSEQ multiplex PCR; TCRdb's copy keeps in-frame clones and lacks some. The sample has roughly 120,000 clones, about three quarters seen once. Three pembrolizumab responders had their TCRs sequenced. The source of the sample is a study of PD-1 blockade in mismatch repair-deficient tumors. General study results and limits: After pembrolizumab, tumor-resident clones rose rapidly, then generally contracted before radiologic responses.

The specimen was peripheral blood, collected 60 weeks after starting pembrolizumab. The chain uses TRBV6-1 and TRBJ1-4; D unresolved. The clonotype comes from an adult with mismatch repair-deficient cancer. In DNA, the CDR3 is TGTGCCAGCAGTGAAGCAGGAGTGTCCGCAACTAATGAAAAACTGTTTTTT. This sequence encodes CASSEAGVSATNEKLFF.